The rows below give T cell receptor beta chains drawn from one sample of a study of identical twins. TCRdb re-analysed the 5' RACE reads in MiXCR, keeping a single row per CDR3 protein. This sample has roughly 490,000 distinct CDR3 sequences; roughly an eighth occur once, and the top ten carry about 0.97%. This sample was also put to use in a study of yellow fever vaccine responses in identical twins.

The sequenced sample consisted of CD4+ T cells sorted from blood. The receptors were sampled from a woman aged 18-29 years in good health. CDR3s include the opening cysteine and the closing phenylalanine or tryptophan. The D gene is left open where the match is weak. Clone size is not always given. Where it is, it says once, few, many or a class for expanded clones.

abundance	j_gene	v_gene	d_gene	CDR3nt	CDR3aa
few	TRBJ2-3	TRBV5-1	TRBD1	TGCGCCAGCAGCTTGGCCCCCAAGCAACAGGGGGTGAGCACAGATACGCAGTATTTT	CASSLAPKQQGVSTDTQYF
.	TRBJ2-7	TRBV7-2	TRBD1	TGTGCCAGCAGCCGGACAGGGTTCGACGAGCAGTACTTC	CASSRTGFDEQYF
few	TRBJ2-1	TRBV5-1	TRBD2	TGCGCCAGCAGATTTACTAGCGGGGCCTACAATGAGCAGTTCTTC	CASRFTSGAYNEQFF
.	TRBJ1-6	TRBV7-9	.	TGTGCCAGCAGCTTAGTCGGGGGCGGTGATTCACCCCTCCACTTT	CASSLVGGGDSPLHF
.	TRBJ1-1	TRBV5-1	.	TGCGCCAGCAGCTCTGGGGTAGGCCTGAACACTGAAGCTTTCTTT	CASSSGVGLNTEAFF
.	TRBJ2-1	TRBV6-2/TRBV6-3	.	TGTGCCAGCAGTTACTCGACTGTATACAATGAGCAGTTCTTC	CASSYSTVYNEQFF
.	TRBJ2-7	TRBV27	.	TGTGCCAGCAGTTTAAAAGGGGCGGGGGCCACCTACGAGCAGTACTTC	CASSLKGAGATYEQYF
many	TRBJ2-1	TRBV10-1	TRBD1	TGCGCCAGCAGTGAGCCCGGGACAGGGGTCGATGAGCAGTTCTTC	CASSEPGTGVDEQFF
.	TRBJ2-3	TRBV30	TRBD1	TGTGCCTGGAGTCAGGGACAGGGCTACTACACAGATACGCAGTATTTT	CAWSQGQGYYTDTQYF
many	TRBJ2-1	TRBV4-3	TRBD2	TGCGCCAGCAGCGAACAACTAGCGGGTGGCTATGAGCAGTTCTTC	CASSEQLAGGYEQFF
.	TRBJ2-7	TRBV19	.	TGTGCCAGTAGTATGTCCAGGACCTCCTACGAGCAGTACTTC	CASSMSRTSYEQYF
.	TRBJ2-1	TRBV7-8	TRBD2	TGTGCCAGCAGCTTAGGGGGACTAGCGGGGGGTAATGAGCAGTTCTTC	CASSLGGLAGGNEQFF
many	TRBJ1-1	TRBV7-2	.	TGTGCCAGCAGCTTAGGGAGGGGGTGGAACACTGAAGCTTTCTTT	CASSLGRGWNTEAFF
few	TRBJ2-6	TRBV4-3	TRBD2	TGCGCCAGCAGCCAAGCCCCGATAGCGGGAGGATTTTCTGGGGCCAACGTCCTGACTTTC	CASSQAPIAGGFSGANVLTF
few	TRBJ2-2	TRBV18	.	TGTGCCAGCTCACCACAGTCACAGAGACACACCGGGGAGCTGTTTTTT	CASSPQSQRHTGELFF
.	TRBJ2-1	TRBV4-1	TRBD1	TGCGCCAGCACTCACATCGACAGGGCTTCCTACAATGAGCAGTTCTTC	CASTHIDRASYNEQFF
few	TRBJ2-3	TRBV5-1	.	TGCGCCAGCAGCTTGGCCAAGGCCATTGGGGGGCCTAGCACAGATACGCAGTATTTT	CASSLAKAIGGPSTDTQYF
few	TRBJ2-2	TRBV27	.	TGTGCCAGCAGTAAAAGGGGATCCTTCGGCGGGGAGCTGTTTTTT	CASSKRGSFGGELFF
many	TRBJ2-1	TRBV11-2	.	TGTGCCAGCAGCTTAATTATGGCTTACAATGAGCAGTTCTTC	CASSLIMAYNEQFF
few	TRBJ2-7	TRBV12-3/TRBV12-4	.	TGTGCCAGCAGTTTAGCACTCCGGGACAACCAAGGGGAGCAGTACTTC	CASSLALRDNQGEQYF
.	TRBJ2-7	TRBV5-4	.	TGTGCCAGCAGTGTGGGACAAGCTGGCTACGAGCAGTACTTC	CASSVGQAGYEQYF
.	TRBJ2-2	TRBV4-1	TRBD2	TGCGCCAGCAGCCAAGATACTGGGACTAGCGGGACGACCGGGGAGCTGTTTTTT	CASSQDTGTSGTTGELFF
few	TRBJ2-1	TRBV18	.	TGTGCCAGCTCACCAGGTCGGCAGCTCAATGAGCAGTTCTTC	CASSPGRQLNEQFF